The 16 T cell receptor beta chains given below trace back to one sample, sequenced in a study of shared clonotypes between healthy human individuals. Clones were read by immunoSEQ multiplex PCR, and TCRdb kept only the in-frame ones, dropping some. The profile shows around 500,000 clones, 78% of them singletons. The sequenced sample consisted of PBMCs. Receptors were obtained from a middle-aged woman in good health. Some clones in this sample may be carry-over from other donors' samples.

The gene calls are TRBV18 and TRBJ1-5; TRBD1 agrees at 9 bases. This CDR3 region has 15 residues. The germline V gene encodes CDR1 KGHSH and CDR2 LQKENI. Unmatched junction bases numbered 5, after V lost 2 bases and J lost 6 bases. The CDR3 protein is CASSPRTGEGQPQHF. The DNA of the CDR3 is TGTGCCAGCTCACCAAGGACAGGGGAAGGTCAGCCCCAGCATTTT.

The chain links TRBV6-5 to TRBJ2-7, with D unclear. V dropped 0 bases and J dropped 6 bases, with 6 bases sitting between them. Germline assignment: CDR1 MNHEY and CDR2 SVGAGI. The CDR3 runs 12 residues. CDR3 protein: CASSYSRCEQYF. CDR3 sequence (DNA): TGTGCCAGCAGTTACTCGCGGTGCGAGCAGTACTTC.

This clone has just one count. The chain joins TRBV15 to TRBJ2-1; D uncertain. This CDR3 has 12 amino acids. Germline values: CDR1 LNHNV, CDR2 YYDKDF (reference sequence). Trimming cost V 0 bases and J 6 bases, with 3 bases left between them. CDR3 in amino acids: CATSRDTNEQFF. Written as DNA, the CDR3 is TGTGCCACCAGCAGAGATACCAATGAGCAGTTCTTC.

A word on this clone: A much larger clone differs by one base, so this may be a read error. The rearrangement links TRBV27 to TRBJ2-7; D is unclear. V was pared by 4 bases and J by 3 bases, with 4 bases between. The CDR3 is made up of 11 amino acids. Germline assignment: CDR1 MNHEY and CDR2 SMNVEV (reference sequence). The CDR3 coding sequence is TGTGCCAGCAGTTCCCTCTACGAGCAGTACTTC. It specifies CASSSLYEQYF.

The rearrangement uses TRBV9 and TRBJ1-6; no clear D gene. Germline assignment: CDR1 SGDLS and CDR2 YYNGEE. This CDR3 is built from 15 residues. Trimming stripped 0 bases from V and 11 bases from J, with 15 bases between. CDR3 sequence (DNA): TGTGCCAGCAGCGTAGACCTAAAGAGAGGAGCACCCCTCCACTTT. It yields the protein CASSVDLKRGAPLHF.

V usage is TRBV9 and J usage is TRBJ2-7; 9 bases are a match to TRBD2. The length of the CDR3 is 15 residues. V lost 4 bases and J lost 4; bases outside the gene matches: 9. Germline V gene data show CDR1 as SGDLS and CDR2 as YYNGEE. This CDR3 reads CASSPQSSGSYEQYF. The CDR3 region has the DNA TGTGCCAGCAGCCCCCAAAGTAGCGGGAGTTACGAGCAGTACTTC.

This chain joins TRBV5-4 and TRBJ2-3, with 13 bases matching TRBD2. This CDR3 is 16 amino acids long. V gave up 4 bases and J gave up 4 bases; unmatched junction bases: 6. CDR1 and CDR2 from the germline V gene are SGHNT and YYREEE (reference sequence). The CDR3 is CASSLRTSGSSDTQYF. CDR3 nucleotide sequence: TGTGCCAGCAGCCTGCGGACTAGCGGGAGCTCAGATACGCAGTATTTT.

The rearrangement uses TRBV5-1 and TRBJ2-7; 9 nucleotides align to TRBD1. The germline gives CDR1 SGHRS, CDR2 YFSETQ. Trimming cost V 4 bases and J 6 bases; bases outside gene matches: 5. This CDR3 region has 13 residues. The CDR3: CASSAGTGREQYF. CDR3 DNA sequence: TGCGCCAGCAGCGCCGGGACAGGGCGCGAGCAGTACTTC.

The chain recombines TRBV10-1 with TRBJ2-3, with D possibly called TRBD1 or TRBD2 (5 bases each). V lost 7 bases, J lost 2 bases, and 19 bases lay in between. CDR3 length equals 16 residues. Per the germline V gene, CDR1 is WNHNN and CDR2 is SYGVQD (reference sequence). The CDR3 protein is CASKVRTGTHTDTQYF. The DNA for the CDR3 is TGCGCCAGCAAGGTCCGAACCGGGACCCACACAGATACGCAGTATTTT.

V is TRBV30 and J is TRBJ2-7; maybe TRBD2 (6 bases). Germline values: CDR1 GTSNPN, CDR2 SVGIG (reference sequence). CDR3 size: 13 residues. The V end was cut by 0 bases, the J end by 6 bases, with 12 bases between. The CDR3 reads CAWSVRVGGEQYF. The CDR3 DNA reads as TGTGCCTGGAGTGTACGGGTCGGGGGCGAGCAGTACTTC.

This clone was observed once. This chain joins TRBV5-4 and TRBJ2-2; no clear D. The CDR3 length is 15 residues. Per the germline V gene, CDR1 is SGHNT and CDR2 is YYREEE (reference sequence). V gave up 0 bases and J gave up 0 bases, with 6 bases separating them. CDR3 residues: CASSLVAANTGELFF. Here the CDR3 DNA reads TGTGCCAGCAGCTTGGTGGCGGCGAACACCGGGGAGCTGTTTTTT.

DNA of the CDR3: TGTGCCAGTAGCTCGGGACAGGGGGCCTCGAAGTCCTACGAGCAGTACTTC. This gives the protein CASSSGQGASKSYEQYF. This chain uses TRBV19 with TRBJ2-5, with 12 positions matching TRBD1. The J call may be faulty, since TRBJ2-7 better matches the DNA end. The CDR3 length is 17 residues. CDR1 and CDR2 from the germline V gene are LNHDA and SQIVND (reference sequence).

This chain connects TRBV27 to TRBJ2-5; possible D gene TRBD2, 6 bases. The DNA end is more similar to TRBJ2-7, so the J call may be wrong. There are 15 residues in the CDR3. Per germline, CDR1 MNHEY and CDR2 SMNVEV (reference sequence). The CDR3 loop reads CASSFTRDFLYEQYF. In nucleotides, the CDR3 is TGTGCCAGCAGTTTTACGAGGGACTTCCTCTACGAGCAGTACTTC.

Ten or more counts support this clone. The V gene is TRBV5-1, the J gene TRBJ2-7; 8 nucleotides line up with TRBD2. The CDR3 sequence is 15 residues long. V shed 0 bases and J 6 bases; nucleotides not matched to a gene: 8. CDR1 is SGHRS and CDR2 is YFSETQ in the germline V gene. The CDR3 sequence: CASSLDGRAGGEQYF. The CDR3, as DNA: TGCGCCAGCAGCTTGGACGGACGCGCGGGGGGCGAGCAGTACTTC.

The chain couples TRBV27 to TRBJ2-7; maybe TRBD1 (6 bases). Germline CDR1 reads MNHEY; CDR2 reads SMNVEV (reference sequence). The length of the CDR3 is 12 residues. V gave up 6 bases and J gave up 3 bases, with 9 bases separating them. The CDR3, as DNA: TGTGCCAGCAGAGGGGACAACTACGAGCAGTACTTC. Its translation is CASRGDNYEQYF.

The chain joins TRBV25-1 to TRBJ1-3, with D uncertain. V was shortened by 1 base and J by 0 bases, with 7 bases between the two germline ends. CDR1 is MGHDK, CDR2 SYGVNS, per germline. CDR3 length: 15 residues. In nucleotides, the CDR3 is TGTGCCAGCAGTGAATTGAGTACCTCTGGAAACACCATATATTTT. It is translated as CASSELSTSGNTIYF. The full variable domain, with the rest looked up from reference TRBV25-1 and TRBJ1-3, is EADIYQTPRYLVIGTGKKITLECSQTMGHDKMYWYQQDPGMELHLIHYSYGVNSTEKGDLSSESTVSRIRTEHFPLTLESARPSHTSQYLCASSELSTSGNTIYFGEGSWLTVV.